The rows below give T cell receptor beta chains drawn from one sample of a study of blood T cell repertoires in COVID-19. Repertoires were generated with immunoSEQ multiplex PCR, while TCRdb's copy carries only in-frame clones and drops some. The sample records tens of thousands of clones, around 91% being singletons. Sequencing used peripheral blood. The receptors shown here come from a man aged 45-65 years with acute or convalescent COVID-19. Each CDR3 is given with its conserved first and last residue.

CDR3 length | J gene | V gene | CDR3 protein
12 | TRBJ2-1 | TRBV5-1 | CASRDAGIEQFF
16 | TRBJ2-3 | TRBV5-1 | CASSSNPTSGTDTQYF
16 | TRBJ1-6 | TRBV5-6 | CASSFGQGVNGSPLHF
13 | TRBJ2-4 | TRBV12-3/TRBV12-4 | CASSSQRWDIQYF
15 | TRBJ2-5 | TRBV7-9 | CASSFQGTATATQYF
16 | TRBJ2-7 | TRBV21-1 | CASSKGNRRASYEQYF
15 | TRBJ2-2 | TRBV9 | CASSVDPSGTGELFF
14 | TRBJ1-1 | TRBV9 | CASSAELRDTEAFF
13 | TRBJ1-5 | TRBV30 | CAWSLYSNQPQHF
17 | TRBJ1-4 | TRBV7-9 | CASSFEQGLWTNEKLFF
15 | TRBJ2-5 | TRBV7-2 | CASSSGRGGTETQYF
16 | TRBJ1-2 | TRBV19 | CASRPRDRDTNYGYTF
16 | TRBJ1-2 | TRBV24-1 | CATIGSPKGQGYGYTF
18 | TRBJ1-2 | TRBV15 | CATSRDTNRGQINYGYTF
15 | TRBJ1-5 | TRBV30 | CAWSEAGYSNQPQHF
14 | TRBJ1-2 | TRBV27 | CASSFYRGHYGYTF
13 | TRBJ2-1 | TRBV5-1 | CASMREGVNEQFF
15 | TRBJ2-1 | TRBV15 | CATSRDDRGANEQFF
13 | TRBJ1-5 | TRBV27 | CASSLTENQPQHF
14 | TRBJ2-7 | TRBV27 | CASSLSRGAYEQYF
16 | TRBJ1-6 | TRBV4-1 | CASSQLPGQGDSPLHF
15 | TRBJ1-2 | TRBV2 | CASSELRQGGYGYTF
16 | TRBJ2-7 | TRBV24-1 | CATSDAPGSGTYEQYF
13 | TRBJ2-3 | TRBV5-1 | CASSLMSTDTQYF
18 | TRBJ2-3 | TRBV12-5 | CASGPPGLAGGSTDTQYF
15 | TRBJ2-7 | TRBV6-5 | CASSYSGTVNYEQYF
16 | TRBJ2-1 | TRBV2 | CASSERSAGGGNEQFF
13 | TRBJ1-6 | TRBV12-3/TRBV12-4 | CASSLFNNSPLHF